This record looks at one T cell receptor (beta chain) sequence and its context. This sample is drawn from a study of blood T cell repertoires in COVID-19. Study summary: The United States, Italy and Spain were the sources of the acute and convalescent COVID-19 samples. T cells, B-cell-depleted T cells, or PBMCs supplied cDNA or gDNA.

Unmatched junction bases numbered 21, after V lost 5 bases and J lost 5 bases. Per germline, CDR1 LNHDA and CDR2 SQIVND (reference sequence). The CDR3 runs to 19 residues. Under the authors' procedure: Scientists estimated how many nucleated cells there were by amplifying reference gene primers. TCRdb's copy holds only in-frame clones and misses some; the assay was immunoSEQ multiplex PCR. Clone size and V and J calls were adopted from that table, with D and trimming inferred from the DNA. This sample has about 70,000 clones; nearly 85% occur once, and the top ten carry approximately 1.7%. The sequenced material came from peripheral blood. The source of this sequence is a woman aged 55-69 years with acute or convalescent COVID-19. This chain joins TRBV19 and TRBJ1-1; 9 nucleotides agree with TRBD1. The CDR3 here is CASSPQGDRAVSWGTEAFF. DNA of the CDR3: TGTGCCAGTAGTCCCCAGGGGGACAGGGCTGTTTCTTGGGGGACTGAAGCTTTCTTT.